This TCR beta chain is from a study of blood T cell repertoires in COVID-19. Under the authors' procedure: Amplifying reference gene primers gave estimates of nucleated cell counts. Generated by immunoSEQ multiplex PCR, the TCRdb table keeps only in-frame clones and is missing some. That table is the source of V, J and clone size, and D and trimming were worked out from the DNA. The sample carries about 97,000 clones, around 87% recorded once. J was trimmed by 8 bases and V by 1 base; bases with no gene match: 8. Germline V CDR1 and CDR2: KGHSH, LQKENI. The CDR3 sequence is 16 residues long. The chain has TRBV18 and TRBJ1-4; 9 bases map to TRBD1. The source of this sequence is a woman aged 30 to 39 with acute or convalescent COVID-19. What was sequenced was peripheral blood. The CDR3 sequence: CASSPRSTGGDEKLFF. CDR3 bases: TGTGCCAGCTCACCACGATCGACAGGGGGAGACGAAAAACTGTTTTTT.